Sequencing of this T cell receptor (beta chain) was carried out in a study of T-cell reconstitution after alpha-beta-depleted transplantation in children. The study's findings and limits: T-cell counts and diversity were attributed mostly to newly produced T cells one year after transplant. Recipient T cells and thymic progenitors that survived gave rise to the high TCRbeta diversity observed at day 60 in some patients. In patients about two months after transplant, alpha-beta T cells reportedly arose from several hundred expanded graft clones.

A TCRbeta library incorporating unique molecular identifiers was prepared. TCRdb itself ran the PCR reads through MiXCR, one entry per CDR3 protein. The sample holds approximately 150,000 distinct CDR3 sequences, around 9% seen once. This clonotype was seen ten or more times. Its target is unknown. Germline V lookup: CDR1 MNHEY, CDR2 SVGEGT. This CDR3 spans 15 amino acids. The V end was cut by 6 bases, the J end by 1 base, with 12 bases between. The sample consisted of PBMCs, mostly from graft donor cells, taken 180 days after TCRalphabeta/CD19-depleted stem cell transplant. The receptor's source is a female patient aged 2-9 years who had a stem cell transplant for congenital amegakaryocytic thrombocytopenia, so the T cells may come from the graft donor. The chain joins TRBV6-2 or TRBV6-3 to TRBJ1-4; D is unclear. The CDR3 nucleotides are TGTGCCAGCAGGGGTTCGAGAGAAACTAATGAAAAACTGTTTTTT. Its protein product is CASRGSRETNEKLFF.